The 13 T cell receptor beta chains below come from one sample, sequenced in a study of beta chain features in type 1 diabetes. As every portion of the isolated RNA was reverse transcribed, the sequencing read expressed TCRB transcripts. Repertoires were generated with immunoSEQ multiplex PCR, while TCRdb's copy carries only in-frame clones and drops some. The sample lists 250,000 to 400,000 clones, 13% to 15% seen once, with over 5.5% in the top ten. Sequenced input: central memory CD4+ T cells from blood. The source of these receptors is a man aged 30 to 45 in good health.

CDR3 region: CASSMTAQETQYF. The CDR3 DNA reads TGTGCCAGCAGTATGACAGCGCAAGAGACCCAGTACTTC. V usage is TRBV6-1 and J usage is TRBJ2-5, with a possible D match to TRBD1 (5 bases). V was shortened by 5 bases and J by 2 bases, with 9 bases between the two germline ends. Germline assignment: CDR1 MNHNS and CDR2 SASEGT. CDR3 length: 13 amino acids.

In its sample, this clone was seen a few times. V gene TRBV2 combines with J gene TRBJ2-7, with D perhaps TRBD2 (5 bases). V gave up 0 bases and J gave up 7 bases, with 7 bases separating them. The CDR3 runs 12 residues. Germline V CDR1 and CDR2: SNHLY, FYNNEI. CDR3 DNA: TGTGCCAGCAGTGAAGCGGGAGTAGAGCAGTACGTC. This encodes CASSEAGVEQYV.

This clone was counted between two and nine times. The rearrangement uses TRBV30 and TRBJ2-2; 12 nucleotides agree with TRBD2. J lost 8 bases, V lost 2 bases, and 6 bases had no gene match. Germline CDR1 GTSNPN, CDR2 SVGIG (reference sequence). The CDR3 runs 15 residues. The CDR3 region has the DNA TGTGCCTGGAGTCCCGGACTAGCGGGAATGGGGGAGCTGTTTTTT. Its translation: CAWSPGLAGMGELFF. The full variable domain, in which reference TRBV30 and TRBJ2-2 provide the parts outside the CDR3, is SQTIHQWPATLVQPVGSPLSLECTVEGTSNPNLYWYRQAAGRGLQLLFYSVGIGQISSEVPQNLSASRPQDRQFILSSKKLLLSDSGFYLCAWSPGLAGMGELFFGEGSRLTVL.

In nucleotides, the CDR3 is TGCGCCAGCAGCCGTAACCTGGGAGCCCAAGAGACCCAGTACTTC. It specifies CASSRNLGAQETQYF. The rearrangement links TRBV5-1 to TRBJ2-5; D might be TRBD2 (5 bases). The CDR3 is 15 residues long. The germline V gene has CDR1 SGHRS and CDR2 YFSETQ. Trimming stripped 4 bases from V and 1 base from J, with 14 bases between. Combining the CDR3 with reference TRBV5-1 and TRBJ2-5 gives the whole variable domain KAGVTQTPRYLIKTRGQQVTLSCSPISGHRSVSWYQQTPGQGLQFLFEYFSETQRNKGNFPGRFSGRQFSNSRSEMNVSTLELGDSALYLCASSRNLGAQETQYFGPGTRLLVL.

The genes are TRBV7-2 and TRBJ1-6; tentative D call: TRBD1 (5 bases). The CDR3 extends over 13 amino acids. Between the trimmed V and J ends, which lost 5 bases and 10 bases, there was a span of 12 bases. CDR1 SGHTA and CDR2 FQGNSA come from the germline V gene. This CDR3 is CASSLAGGSPLHF. CDR3 in DNA: TGTGCCAGCAGCCTTGCCGGGGGGTCACCCCTCCACTTT.

This clone was seen many times. The chain is built from TRBV29-1 and TRBJ2-1; a weak D match, TRBD2 (5 bases). This CDR3 contains 16 residues. Deletions cut 8 bases from V and 5 bases from J, with 25 bases between. CDR1 and CDR2 (germline): SQVTM, ANQGSEA. CDR3 loop: CSLINNGVGINNEQFF. The DNA for the CDR3 is TGCAGCCTCATAAACAACGGGGTCGGGATAAACAATGAGCAGTTCTTC.

V and J are TRBV7-2 and TRBJ2-2, with 11 bases matching TRBD2. J gave up 1 base and V 5 bases, and 6 bases lay outside the gene matches. CDR1 and CDR2 (germline): SGHTA, FQGNSA. The CDR3 runs 17 residues. CDR3 DNA: TGTGCCAGCAGCCCGGGGACTAGCGGAAGGAACACCGGGGAGCTGTTTTTT. Translated: CASSPGTSGRNTGELFF. The variable domain in full, with the rest retrieved from reference TRBV7-2 and TRBJ2-2, is GAGVSQSPSNKVTEKGKDVELRCDPISGHTALYWYRQSLGQGLEFLIYFQGNSAPDKSGLPSDRFSAERTGGSVSTLTIQRTQQEDSAVYLCASSPGTSGRNTGELFFGEGSRLTVL.

The chain combines TRBV5-1 with TRBJ2-5, with D possibly being TRBD2 (5 bases). The germline V gene encodes CDR1 SGHRS and CDR2 YFSETQ. Trimming cost V 4 bases and J 4 bases, with 14 bases left between them. This CDR3 is 14 amino acids long. The CDR3 region has the DNA TGCGCCAGCAGCCCCGGGGAGTTAAGAGAGACCCAGTACTTC. Residues: CASSPGELRETQYF.

Only a few counts were recorded for this clone. J is TRBJ2-1 and V is TRBV6-5; D assignment may be TRBD1 or TRBD2 (5 bases each). V lost 0 bases to trimming and J lost 7 bases, with 13 bases between them. CDR1 is MNHEY, CDR2 SVGAGI, per germline. The CDR3 sequence is 15 residues long. The CDR3 loop reads CASSYSGLGGNEQFF. In nucleotides, the CDR3 is TGTGCCAGCAGTTACTCGGGGCTAGGAGGAAATGAGCAGTTCTTC.

The chain combines TRBV5-4 with TRBJ2-7; TRBD1 is a possible D gene (6 bases). Looked up from germline, CDR1 is SGHNT and CDR2 is YYREEE (reference sequence). The V end was cut by 2 bases, the J end by 3 bases, with 12 bases between. The CDR3 runs to 14 residues. This CDR3 is CASSLQGGSYEQYF. CDR3 in DNA: TGTGCCAGCAGCTTACAGGGCGGAAGCTACGAGCAGTACTTC. Variable domain in full (rest from reference TRBV5-4 and TRBJ2-7): ETGVTQSPTHLIKTRGQQVTLRCSSQSGHNTVSWYQQALGQGPQFIFQYYREEENGRGNFPPRFSGLQFPNYSSELNVNALELDDSALYLCASSLQGGSYEQYFGPGTRLTVT.

The chain carries TRBV6-1 and TRBJ2-1; D unresolved. Per the germline V gene, CDR1 is MNHNS and CDR2 is SASEGT. Trimming shortened V by 6 bases and J by 10 bases, and 13 bases separated the two germline ends. The CDR3 runs to 12 residues. CDR3 protein: CASRQVLLEQFF. The CDR3, as DNA: TGTGCCAGCAGGCAGGTACTTTTGGAGCAGTTCTTC.

This clone has a handful of counts. The V gene is TRBV30, the J gene TRBJ2-1; no reliable D call. Trimming took off 0 bases at V and 5 bases at J, with 8 bases between the two ends. This CDR3 is built from 13 residues. Germline CDR1 reads GTSNPN; CDR2 reads SVGIG (reference sequence). The CDR3 here is CAWSVVRDNEQFF. The CDR3 DNA is TGTGCCTGGAGTGTAGTTCGGGACAATGAGCAGTTCTTC.

This chain uses TRBV13 with TRBJ1-4, with TRBD1 matching over 12 bases. V gave up 5 bases and J gave up 8 bases; unmatched junction bases: 15. This CDR3 is 18 amino acids long. Per germline, CDR1 PRHDT and CDR2 FYEKMQ (reference sequence). CDR3 in amino acids: CASSTHPSSGTGGEKLFF. In DNA, the CDR3 is TGTGCCAGCAGCACCCACCCGAGCTCCGGGACAGGGGGCGAAAAACTGTTTTTT.